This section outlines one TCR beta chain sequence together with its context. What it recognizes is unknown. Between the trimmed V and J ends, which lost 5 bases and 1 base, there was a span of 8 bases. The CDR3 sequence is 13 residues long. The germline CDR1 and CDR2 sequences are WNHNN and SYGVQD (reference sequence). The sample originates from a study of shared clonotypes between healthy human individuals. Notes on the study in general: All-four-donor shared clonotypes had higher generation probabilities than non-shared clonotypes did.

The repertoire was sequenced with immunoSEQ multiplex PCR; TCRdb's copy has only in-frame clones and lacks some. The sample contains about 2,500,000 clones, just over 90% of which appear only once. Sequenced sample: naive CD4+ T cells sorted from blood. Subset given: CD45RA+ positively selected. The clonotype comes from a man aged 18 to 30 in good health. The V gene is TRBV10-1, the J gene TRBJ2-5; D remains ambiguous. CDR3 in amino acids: CASSISFQETQYF. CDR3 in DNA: TGCGCCAGCAGTATTAGCTTCCAAGAGACCCAGTACTTC.